These T cell receptor beta chains were read from a single sample in a study of T cells in lung cancer brain metastases. The assay was immunoSEQ multiplex PCR, and TCRdb's table has in-frame clones only and misses some. The table shows a few thousand clones, with 90% occurring only once. The sequencing sample was made of tumor tissue from the primary lung tumor. These receptors were collected from a man between 65 and 80 years old with non-small cell lung cancer. CDR3s include the opening cysteine and the closing phenylalanine or tryptophan. A D gene is named only where the DNA matches it firmly. Size is omitted from some rows. Given values are once, few, many or a class for expanded clones.

size	V	J	D	CDR3	DNA
once	TRBV11-2	TRBJ2-7	.	CASNQLVGGYEQYF	TGTGCCAGCAACCAACTAGTCGGAGGCTACGAGCAGTACTTC
.	TRBV5-4	TRBJ2-7	.	CASSWGALGSYEQYF	TGTGCCAGCAGCTGGGGGGCTCTCGGCTCCTACGAGCAGTACTTC
.	TRBV9	TRBJ1-2	.	CASRKAGGYTF	TGTGCCAGCAGGAAGGCTGGTGGCTACACCTTC
few	TRBV9	TRBJ1-2	TRBD1	CASSLGTGIPYGYTF	TGTGCCAGCAGCCTCGGGACAGGTATCCCTTATGGCTACACCTTC
.	TRBV5-6	TRBJ2-3	TRBD2	CASSSGLAGEDTQYF	TGTGCCAGCAGCTCGGGACTAGCGGGGGAGGATACGCAGTATTTT
.	TRBV5-1	TRBJ2-7	TRBD2	CASGTNREGRKQYF	TGCGCCAGCGGCACGAATCGGGAGGGCCGGAAGCAGTACTTC
.	TRBV6-6	TRBJ1-2	TRBD1	CASIQGQGVYGYTF	TGTGCCAGCATCCAAGGACAGGGAGTGTACGGCTACACCTTC
.	TRBV9	TRBJ2-1	.	CASSPPGGQSYNEQFF	TGTGCCAGCAGCCCCCCAGGTGGGCAATCCTACAATGAGCAGTTCTTC
.	TRBV18	TRBJ1-1	.	CASSPGREATEAFF	TGTGCCAGCTCACCGGGCAGGGAGGCCACTGAAGCTTTCTTT
.	TRBV6-6	TRBJ1-4	TRBD1	CASQLEGAGANEKLFF	TGTGCCAGCCAGCTTGAGGGGGCTGGGGCTAATGAAAAACTGTTTTTT
once	TRBV4-2	TRBJ1-1	.	CASSHWNTEAFF	TGTGCCAGCAGCCACTGGAACACTGAAGCTTTCTTT
.	TRBV7-6	TRBJ2-6	.	CASSEGISQSRANVLTF	TGTGCCAGCAGCGAAGGTATCTCACAAAGTCGGGCCAACGTCCTGACTTTC
.	TRBV5-1	TRBJ2-1	.	CASTPQGGPSYNEQFF	TGCGCCAGCACCCCCCAGGGGGGGCCCTCCTACAATGAGCAGTTCTTC
.	TRBV28	TRBJ1-1	.	CASSPATGPNTEAFF	TGTGCCAGCAGTCCGGCGACAGGACCGAACACTGAAGCTTTCTTT
once	TRBV27	TRBJ2-1	.	CASSLVRRDEQFF	TGTGCCAGCAGTTTAGTGCGGAGAGATGAGCAGTTCTTC
.	TRBV9	TRBJ1-4	.	CASSVTGGANEKLFF	TGTGCCAGCAGCGTAACGGGGGGAGCTAATGAAAAACTGTTTTTT
.	TRBV7-3	TRBJ2-3	.	CASSLGKATDTQYF	TGTGCCAGCAGCTTAGGAAAGGCTACAGATACGCAGTATTTT
.	TRBV7-3	TRBJ1-1	TRBD1	CASSLTGGAEAFF	TGTGCCAGCAGCTTGACAGGGGGCGCTGAAGCTTTCTTT
.	TRBV4-2	TRBJ1-4	.	CASSRGVSTNEKLFF	TGTGCCAGCAGCCGAGGAGTTTCAACTAATGAAAAACTGTTTTTT
.	TRBV6-4	TRBJ1-1	.	CASSAAPGNTEAFF	TGTGCCAGCAGTGCGGCCCCAGGGAACACTGAAGCTTTCTTT
.	TRBV5-1	TRBJ2-3	TRBD2	CASSLAPSGSTLTDTQYF	TGCGCCAGCAGCTTGGCCCCTAGCGGGAGTACGTTAACAGATACGCAGTATTTT
.	TRBV7-9	TRBJ1-6	.	CASSAGQSTLHF	TGTGCCAGCAGCGCGGGACAAAGCACCCTCCACTTT
.	TRBV5-6	TRBJ2-7	.	CASSLASYEQYF	TGTGCCAGCAGCTTGGCCTCCTACGAGCAGTACTTC
few	TRBV29-1	TRBJ1-1	TRBD1	CSVEEGPRGTEAFF	TGCAGCGTTGAAGAAGGGCCCAGGGGGACTGAAGCTTTCTTT
.	TRBV29-1	TRBJ1-4	.	CSARGGDEKLFF	TGCAGCGCCCGGGGGGGGGATGAAAAACTGTTTTTT
.	TRBV5-1	TRBJ2-3	.	CASSLANQGRVTDTQYF	TGCGCCAGCAGCTTGGCCAATCAAGGGCGGGTGACAGATACGCAGTATTTT
.	TRBV14	TRBJ2-7	.	CASSQVGTTYEQYF	TGTGCCAGCAGCCAAGTAGGGACCACCTACGAGCAGTACTTC
.	TRBV27	TRBJ2-7	.	CASSWGHRVYEQYF	TGTGCCAGCAGTTGGGGGCACAGGGTCTACGAGCAGTACTTC
.	TRBV18	TRBJ1-4	TRBD1	CASSPPGTEGEKLFF	TGTGCCAGCTCACCACCGGGGACAGAAGGGGAAAAACTGTTTTTT
.	TRBV4-3	TRBJ2-7	TRBD1	CASSQDTGGYSTNEQYF	TGCGCCAGCAGCCAAGATACAGGGGGCTACTCAACCAACGAGCAGTACTTC
.	TRBV4-1	TRBJ2-5	TRBD2	CASSQDSSGGAWETQYF	TGCGCCAGCAGCCAAGATTCGAGCGGGGGGGCGTGGGAGACCCAGTACTTC
.	TRBV5-1	TRBJ1-1	.	CVSSLGGAVTEAFF	TGCGTCAGCAGCTTGGGGGGGGCCGTCACTGAAGCTTTCTTT
.	TRBV5-1	TRBJ2-7	TRBD1	CASSLDAGGSYEQYF	TGCGCCAGCAGCTTGGACGCAGGGGGCTCCTACGAGCAGTACTTC
once	TRBV9	TRBJ2-2	TRBD1	CASNSPGQGFLGELFF	TGTGCCAGCAATAGTCCGGGACAGGGGTTCCTCGGGGAGCTGTTTTTT
.	TRBV5-1	TRBJ2-7	TRBD1	CASSLGPQGGTYEQYF	TGCGCCAGCAGCTTGGGGCCACAGGGGGGAACCTACGAGCAGTACTTC
.	TRBV5-1	TRBJ2-5	TRBD2	CASSTLAGGNQETQYF	TGCGCCAGCAGCACCTTAGCGGGGGGGAACCAAGAGACCCAGTACTTC
once	TRBV5-1	TRBJ2-2	.	CASSLPGAANTGELFF	TGCGCCAGCAGTCTCCCAGGGGCCGCGAACACCGGGGAGCTGTTTTTT
.	TRBV5-6	TRBJ1-1	.	CASSLALVNTEAFF	TGTGCCAGCAGCTTGGCCCTAGTGAACACTGAAGCTTTCTTT
.	TRBV30	TRBJ1-6	.	CACTGEYNSPLHF	TGTGCCTGTACTGGGGAGTATAATTCACCCCTCCACTTT
.	TRBV5-1	TRBJ2-1	TRBD2	CASSGGLVEEQFF	TGCGCCAGCAGCGGGGGACTAGTGGAGGAGCAGTTCTTC
once	TRBV6-5	TRBJ2-3	.	CASSYGALTRADTQYF	TGTGCCAGCAGTTACGGGGCCCTGACTAGAGCAGATACGCAGTATTTT
once	TRBV6-5	TRBJ1-2	.	CASRDGGLDGYTF	TGTGCCAGCAGAGACGGGGGGTTAGATGGCTACACCTTC
.	TRBV20-1	TRBJ2-5	.	CSGQLQETQYF	TGCAGTGGACAGCTCCAAGAGACCCAGTACTTC
.	TRBV7-8	TRBJ1-2	TRBD1	CANSLTGTGDGYGYTF	TGTGCCAACAGCTTAACCGGGACAGGGGACGGCTATGGCTACACCTTC
.	TRBV18	TRBJ1-1	.	CASSPGGGNTEAFF	TGTGCCAGCTCACCGGGGGGGGGAAACACTGAAGCTTTCTTT
.	TRBV7-2	TRBJ2-5	.	CASSRTWDISQETQYF	TGTGCCAGCAGCAGAACTTGGGACATTTCCCAAGAGACCCAGTACTTC
.	TRBV10-3	TRBJ2-7	.	CAISVGAVEQYF	TGTGCCATCAGTGTAGGGGCAGTCGAGCAGTACTTC
once	TRBV28	TRBJ2-3	TRBD1	CASGQAPDTQYF	TGTGCCAGTGGACAGGCGCCAGATACGCAGTATTTT
.	TRBV5-6	TRBJ1-2	.	CASSLVGDYTF	TGTGCCAGCAGCTTGGTGGGTGACTACACCTTC
.	TRBV4-1	TRBJ2-7	.	CASSQVSGVDFFVNEQYF	TGCGCCAGCAGCCAAGTTAGCGGCGTTGATTTCTTTGTCAACGAGCAGTACTTC
once	TRBV5-4	TRBJ2-7	TRBD1	CASSFGQGNEQYF	TGTGCCAGCAGCTTCGGACAGGGGAACGAGCAGTACTTC
few	TRBV5-1	TRBJ2-1	TRBD2	CASSLSPLAGGYNEQFF	TGCGCCAGCAGCTTGAGCCCACTAGCGGGGGGCTACAATGAGCAGTTCTTC
.	TRBV2	TRBJ1-3	.	CASSEGTDSGNTIYF	TGTGCCAGCAGTGAAGGGACTGACTCTGGAAACACCATATATTTT